A selection of T cell receptor beta chains follows, all from one sample in a study of T cells in Graves' hyperthyroidism and ophthalmopathy. MiXCR, run by TCRdb on the multiplex PCR reads, gives a single entry per CDR3 protein. Of over 300,000 distinct CDR3 sequences listed, about 14% are singletons. Sequencing input: blood. These receptor sequences come from a woman aged 55 to 70 with Graves' hyperthyroidism. Each CDR3 is given with its conserved first and last residue. The D gene is left open where the match is weak. For some rows the clone size is stated as once, few or many, or as a class when expanded; others skip it.

clone_size	d_call	j_call	v_call	cdr3_aa	cdr3_nt
many	TRBD2	TRBJ2-1	TRBV10-3	CAISAGDGSGNNEQFF	TGTGCCATCAGTGCCGGAGATGGTAGCGGGAATAATGAGCAGTTCTTC
.	.	TRBJ1-2	TRBV24-1	CATSEGELYGYTF	TGTGCCACCAGCGAGGGGGAACTCTATGGCTACACCTTC
.	TRBD1	TRBJ2-7	TRBV6-5	CASRYGQGLYEQYF	TGTGCCAGCAGGTACGGACAGGGCCTCTACGAGCAGTACTTC
many	.	TRBJ1-5	TRBV6-1	CASSGRGNKQPQHF	TGTGCCAGCAGTGGTCGAGGGAATAAACAGCCCCAGCATTTT
many	TRBD1	TRBJ2-7	TRBV7-8	CASSQDRDRGVYEQYF	TGTGCCAGCAGCCAGGACCGGGACAGGGGCGTCTACGAGCAGTACTTC
.	.	TRBJ1-1	TRBV11-2	CASRTLAGGSAEAFF	TGTGCCAGCAGAACCCTAGCGGGAGGGAGCGCTGAAGCTTTCTTT
many	.	TRBJ1-5	TRBV27	CASSSQGRQPQHF	TGTGCCAGCAGTTCTCAGGGTAGACAGCCCCAGCATTTT
.	.	TRBJ2-7	TRBV20-1	CSARDETVYEQYF	TGCAGTGCTAGAGATGAGACAGTTTACGAGCAGTACTTC
many	TRBD1	TRBJ1-5	TRBV20-1	CSAPVPGTGNQPQHF	TGCAGTGCTCCCGTCCCGGGGACAGGGAATCAGCCCCAGCATTTT
many	TRBD1	TRBJ2-2	TRBV2	CASSVEGAAGELFF	TGTGCCAGCAGTGTCGAGGGGGCGGCCGGGGAGCTGTTTTTT
many	TRBD1	TRBJ1-4	TRBV28	CASSLSHGTGQKLFF	TGTGCCAGCAGTTTATCCCACGGGACAGGGCAAAAACTGTTTTTT
.	.	TRBJ1-1	TRBV7-6	CASSAGSPTSTEAFF	TGTGCCAGCAGCGCGGGGTCCCCAACGTCCACTGAAGCTTTCTTT
once	.	TRBJ1-3	TRBV28	CASTENIDSGNTIYF	TGTGCCAGCACCGAGAACATTGACTCTGGAAACACCATATATTTT
many	.	TRBJ1-2	TRBV27	CASSLSTDNYGYTF	TGTGCCAGCAGTTTATCGACAGATAACTATGGCTACACCTTC
many	.	TRBJ1-2	TRBV7-8	CASSSNRFAVGLGYTF	TGTGCCAGCAGCTCAAACCGCTTCGCGGTTGGTCTTGGCTACACCTTC
.	.	TRBJ2-1	TRBV7-3	CASSSPGAMEQFF	TGTGCCAGCAGCTCTCCCGGGGCAATGGAGCAGTTCTTC
many	.	TRBJ2-7	TRBV30	CAWTPKGGYEQYF	TGTGCCTGGACCCCGAAAGGGGGCTACGAGCAGTACTTC
.	.	TRBJ1-1	TRBV19	CASYWTATNTEAFF	TGTGCCAGCTATTGGACGGCGACGAACACTGAAGCTTTCTTT
many	TRBD1	TRBJ2-2	TRBV30	CAWGTGNTGELFF	TGTGCCTGGGGGACAGGGAACACCGGGGAGCTGTTTTTT
.	.	TRBJ2-7	TRBV10-3	CAISGGEIGYEQYF	TGTGCCATCAGTGGAGGGGAAATTGGCTACGAGCAGTACTTC
many	TRBD2	TRBJ2-7	TRBV28	CASSLGTGGLVEQYF	TGTGCCAGCAGTTTAGGGACGGGAGGGCTGGTGGAGCAGTACTTC
many	.	TRBJ2-7	TRBV7-2	CASSLGLASYEQYF	TGTGCCAGCAGCTTAGGGCTAGCCTCCTACGAGCAGTACTTC
.	TRBD2	TRBJ2-5	TRBV5-5	CASSPGASGEETQYF	TGTGCCAGCAGCCCCGGGGCTAGCGGGGAAGAGACCCAGTACTTC
many	TRBD1	TRBJ1-4	TRBV12-3/TRBV12-4	CASSFGQGYEKLFF	TGTGCCAGCAGTTTTGGACAGGGATATGAAAAACTGTTTTTT
few	TRBD2	TRBJ2-3	TRBV30	CAWSRASGFTDTQYF	TGTGCCTGGAGTAGGGCTAGCGGCTTCACAGATACGCAGTATTTT
.	TRBD2	TRBJ2-5	TRBV7-9	CASSLASGIQETQYF	TGTGCCAGCAGCTTAGCTAGCGGGATCCAAGAGACCCAGTACTTC
many	TRBD2	TRBJ2-1	TRBV4-2	CASSLSGTNSYNEQFF	TGTGCCAGCAGCCTTAGCGGGACAAACTCCTACAATGAGCAGTTCTTC
many	.	TRBJ2-3	TRBV28	CATYGGPTYTQYF	TGTGCCACCTACGGCGGACCCACTTATACGCAGTATTTT
many	TRBD2	TRBJ2-1	TRBV27	CASRRAGANEQFF	TGTGCCAGCAGACGAGCGGGAGCCAATGAGCAGTTCTTC
few	TRBD1	TRBJ2-7	TRBV20-1	CSARDHRGLYEQYF	TGCAGTGCTAGAGATCACAGGGGTCTTTACGAGCAGTACTTC
.	TRBD2	TRBJ2-1	TRBV30	CAWNRISGGFGEQFF	TGTGCCTGGAATAGGATTAGCGGGGGGTTTGGTGAGCAGTTCTTC
many	.	TRBJ2-1	TRBV7-2	CASSLDQRDEQFF	TGTGCCAGCAGCTTAGACCAGAGGGATGAGCAGTTCTTC
.	TRBD2	TRBJ2-5	TRBV27	CASSDTSGGETQYF	TGTGCCAGCAGTGATACTAGCGGGGGAGAGACCCAGTACTTC
many	.	TRBJ2-6	TRBV15	CATSRDGSSGANVLTF	TGTGCCACCAGCAGAGATGGGTCCTCTGGGGCCAACGTCCTGACTTTC
.	.	TRBJ2-7	TRBV29-1	CTPGPGRYEQYF	TGCACCCCGGGCCCGGGGCGCTACGAGCAGTACTTC
.	.	TRBJ1-4	TRBV7-2	CASSSQGQSEKLFF	TGTGCCAGCAGCTCCCAGGGGCAGAGTGAAAAACTGTTTTTT
many	.	TRBJ1-3	TRBV6-1	CASSPPTGSGNTIYF	TGTGCCAGCAGTCCCCCGACAGGTTCTGGAAACACCATATATTTT